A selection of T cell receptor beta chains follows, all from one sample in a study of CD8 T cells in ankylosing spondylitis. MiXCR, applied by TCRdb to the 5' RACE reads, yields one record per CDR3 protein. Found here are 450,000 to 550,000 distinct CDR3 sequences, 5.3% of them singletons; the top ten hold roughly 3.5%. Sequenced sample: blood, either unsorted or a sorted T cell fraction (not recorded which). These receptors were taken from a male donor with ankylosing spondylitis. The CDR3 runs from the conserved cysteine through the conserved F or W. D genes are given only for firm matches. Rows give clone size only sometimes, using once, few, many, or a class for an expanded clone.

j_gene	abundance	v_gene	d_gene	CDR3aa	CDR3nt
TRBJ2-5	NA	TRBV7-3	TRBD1	CASSLSPVRGQQETQYF	TGTGCCAGCAGCTTATCGCCGGTCAGGGGACAGCAAGAGACCCAGTACTTC
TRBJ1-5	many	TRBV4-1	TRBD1	CASSIRTGGQPQHF	TGCGCCAGCAGCATCCGGACAGGGGGACAGCCCCAGCATTTT
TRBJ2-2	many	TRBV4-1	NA	CASSQDEGSNTGELFF	TGCGCCAGCAGCCAAGATGAGGGATCTAACACCGGGGAGCTGTTTTTT
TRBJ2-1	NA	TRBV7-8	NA	CASGPGIGGYEQFF	TGTGCCAGCGGCCCCGGGATCGGCGGCTATGAGCAGTTCTTC
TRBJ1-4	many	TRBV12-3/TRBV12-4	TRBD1	CASSLGTGLAFSEKLFF	TGTGCCAGCAGTCTTGGGACAGGGTTGGCCTTTTCGGAAAAACTGTTTTTT
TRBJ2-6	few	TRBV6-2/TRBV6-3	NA	CASTDRSGANVLTF	TGTGCCAGCACCGACAGGTCTGGGGCCAACGTCCTGACTTTC
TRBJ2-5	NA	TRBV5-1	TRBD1	CASKGIWDSQETQYF	TGCGCCAGCAAGGGAATTTGGGACAGCCAAGAGACCCAGTACTTC
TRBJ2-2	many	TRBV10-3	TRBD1	CAISELRQGGTGELFF	TGTGCCATCAGTGAGCTTCGACAGGGTGGCACCGGGGAGCTGTTTTTT
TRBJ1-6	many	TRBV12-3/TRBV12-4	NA	CASSLGPYSPLHF	TGTGCCAGCAGTCTGGGCCCGTATTCACCCCTCCACTTT
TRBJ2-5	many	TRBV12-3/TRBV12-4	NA	CASSLYFPSGFQETQYF	TGTGCCAGCAGTTTATATTTTCCCTCGGGCTTCCAAGAGACCCAGTACTTC
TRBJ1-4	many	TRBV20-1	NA	CSAGRGKGEKLFF	TGCAGTGCCGGAAGGGGGAAGGGAGAAAAACTGTTTTTT
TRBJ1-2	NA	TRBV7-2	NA	CASSRGTGENYGYTF	TGTGCCAGCAGCCGCGGGACCGGAGAGAACTATGGCTACACCTTC
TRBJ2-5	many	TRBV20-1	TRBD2	CSARDLGLAVQETQYF	TGCAGTGCTAGAGATCTTGGACTAGCGGTCCAAGAGACCCAGTACTTC
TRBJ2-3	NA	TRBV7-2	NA	CASSRAIPDTQYF	TGTGCCAGCAGTCGGGCAATACCCGATACGCAGTATTTT
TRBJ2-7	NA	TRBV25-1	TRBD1	CASSWDRGRGEQYF	TGTGCCAGCAGTTGGGACAGGGGGCGCGGCGAGCAGTACTTC
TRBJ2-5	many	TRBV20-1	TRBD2	CSAQKGGGGETQYF	TGCAGTGCCCAGAAGGGAGGCGGGGGGGAGACCCAGTACTTC